The source of this TCR beta chain is a study of blood T cell repertoires in COVID-19. Study-level information: The origin of the acute and convalescent COVID-19 samples was the United States, Italy and Spain. The analysed material was cDNA or gDNA that came from T cells, B-cell-depleted T cells, or PBMCs.

Here immunoSEQ multiplex PCR was the method, and the copy in TCRdb shows in-frame clones only, minus some. The profile shows over 350,000 clones, 70% to 90% of them singletons. The length of the CDR3 is 14 residues. This clone was seen more than once but under ten times. This chain connects TRBV21-1 to TRBJ2-7; the table's D call TRBD1 went unverified against the DNA. TRBV21-1 is reported as a pseudogene. The receptor comes from a young woman with acute COVID-19. Sequencing input: PBMCs or T cells enriched from blood (not recorded which). As DNA, the CDR3 is TGTGCCAGCAGCAGTTTCCCGGGACAGGATTATGTGTACTTC. Protein sequence: CASSSFPGQDYVYF.